The subject of this entry is one T cell receptor beta chain. Its antigen is not yet known. The CDR3 end is not reached by the read, which stops 3 residues before it; the germline J gene fills it in. This specimen's time point label, interpreted: blood sample drawn before combined kidney and bone marrow transplant. Thawed PBMCs were FACS-sorted into unstimulated Tregs (CD4+CD25+CD127-), CD4+ non-Tregs (CD4+CD25-), CD4 cells and CD8 cells. The patients were a handful of recipients of combined kidney and bone marrow transplants from the ITN036ST trial, and samples were available only for these trial subjects. Healthy control blood was processed by Ficoll density gradient to PBMCs and cryopreserved; patient PBMCs were collected before and after transplant. Genomic DNA was extracted from sorted cells with the QIAGEN DNeasy Blood and Tissue Kit for TCRbeta CDR3 sequencing. High-throughput TCRbeta CDR3 sequencing was carried out commercially through immunoSEQ, with PCR amplification with bias correction and internal controls included. In the authors' own workflow: Unique productive TCRbeta sequences were defined by CDR3 nucleotide sequence when primers matched and otherwise by CDR3 amino acid sequence together with Vbeta and Jbeta genes. Sorting error was corrected by removing sequences shared between sorted populations at a frequency ratio of 2:1 or less, and the remaining shared sequences were assigned to the higher population. Donor-reactive sequences were defined as at least 5-fold expanded in CFSE-low cells versus unstimulated cells, with frequency of at least 0.01% in CFSE-low cells. Jensen-Shannon divergence calculated on the top 100 TCRbeta sequences ranked by frequency was used to measure repertoire divergence. For any sample with multiple sequencing runs, sorting error was corrected in each run separately before the runs were pooled. TCRdb took this table from immuneACCESS and kept in-frame rearrangements with V and J called. Such tables lack part of the clones; where checked against another copy, unresolved V genes explain under half of the gap, and the rest is unexplained. V and J calls plus clone size are reproduced from that table; the DNA served to infer D and trimming. This specimen's table enumerates 30,000 or so clones. Approximately 15% of the sample belongs to the ten largest clones.

The sample originates from a study of Tregs in tolerant kidney transplant recipients (dated by TCRdb to the late 2010s). Regarding the complete study: The transplants used related donors with nonmyeloablative bone marrow transplantation, and mixed chimerism in the human trials was transient. TCRbeta sequencing was used in the study to identify donor-specific regulatory T cells before combined kidney and bone marrow transplantation, and the identified cells were then tracked after transplant. Overall study outcomes, separate from this receptor: Although technical replication error seemed to be minimal, the question of biological reproducibility was not addressed directly. Expanding Tregs with activated donor B cells appeared to identify the most biologically relevant and donor-specific TCRbeta repertoire. Because only a small number of patients were included, the study had limitations, and the results will need to be validated in larger populations as well as under other immunosuppression protocols. PCR primers changed over time for some patients, so nucleotide-level comparison across those patients' samples was not possible. In tolerant patients, donor-specific Tregs expanded more than Tregs overall, which suggests antigen-driven rather than nonspecific expansion.

Relative to germline, V is missing 6 bases and J is missing 6 bases, with 7 bases of the junction outside any gene match. The CDR3 numbers 14 residues from cysteine through phenylalanine. Of the CDR3's DNA, 33 bases were read; they are in frame from base 1. The germline V gene (reference sequence) yields SEHNR for CDR1 and FQNEAQ for CDR2. The sample was CD8+ T cells from blood, taken before the transplant. The V and J genes are TRBV7-9 and TRBJ2-1, with 8 bases matching TRBD1. The receptor comes from a human donor who received a combined kidney and bone marrow transplant. The CDR3 region: CASSYPDRVNEQFF. CDR3 DNA (partial): TGTGCCAGCAGTTACCCGGACAGGGTCAATGAG.